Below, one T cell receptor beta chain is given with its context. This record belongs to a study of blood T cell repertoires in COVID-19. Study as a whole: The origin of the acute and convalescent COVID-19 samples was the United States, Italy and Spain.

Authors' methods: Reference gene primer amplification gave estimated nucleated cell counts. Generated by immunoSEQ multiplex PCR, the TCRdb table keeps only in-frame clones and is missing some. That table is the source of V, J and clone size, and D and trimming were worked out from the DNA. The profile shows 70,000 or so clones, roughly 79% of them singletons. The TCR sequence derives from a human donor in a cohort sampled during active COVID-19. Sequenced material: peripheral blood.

The CDR3 DNA sequence: TGTGCCAGCAGCGCGGGACAGGGCATCGGCGAGCAGTACTTC. It encodes CASSAGQGIGEQYF. The V gene is TRBV5-6, the J gene TRBJ2-7, with TRBD1 matching 9 bases. The CDR3 sequence is 14 residues long. J lost 6 bases, V lost 4 bases, and 8 bases had no gene match. Looked up from germline, CDR1 is SGHDT and CDR2 is YYEEEE.